The present entry profiles one TCR beta chain with its context. As yet, its antigen is unknown. The germline V gene encodes CDR1 SGHNT and CDR2 YYREEE (reference sequence). This CDR3 region has 15 residues. Between the trimmed V and J ends, which lost 1 base and 5 bases, there was a span of 16 bases. These data originate in a study of a mutant IDH1 vaccine in newly diagnosed glioma. In the study overall: In weeks 1, 3, 5, 7, 11, 15, 19 and 23, patients were vaccinated. Sex among treated patients split about 62% male, around 40% female; mean age was about 40 years. Vaccine dosing followed radiotherapy by 4-6 weeks, or accompanied temozolomide cycles.

Clones were read by immunoSEQ multiplex PCR, and TCRdb kept only the in-frame ones, dropping some. The sample yields about 56,000 clones, 87% seen once. Time point in this sample: week 23, last vaccination. Vaccinated patients received 300 ug of mutant IDH1 20-mer peptide per dose, with topical imiquimod. This receptor was taken from a man in his forties with glioma. Sequenced material: PBMCs, taken from a glioma patient whose treatment included an IDH1 peptide vaccine. The genes are TRBV5-4 and TRBJ2-7; tentatively, D is TRBD1 (6 bases). The chain's CDR3 is CASSLWQGYMNEQYF. The CDR3 nucleotides are TGTGCCAGCAGCTTGTGGCAGGGGTATATGAACGAGCAGTACTTC.